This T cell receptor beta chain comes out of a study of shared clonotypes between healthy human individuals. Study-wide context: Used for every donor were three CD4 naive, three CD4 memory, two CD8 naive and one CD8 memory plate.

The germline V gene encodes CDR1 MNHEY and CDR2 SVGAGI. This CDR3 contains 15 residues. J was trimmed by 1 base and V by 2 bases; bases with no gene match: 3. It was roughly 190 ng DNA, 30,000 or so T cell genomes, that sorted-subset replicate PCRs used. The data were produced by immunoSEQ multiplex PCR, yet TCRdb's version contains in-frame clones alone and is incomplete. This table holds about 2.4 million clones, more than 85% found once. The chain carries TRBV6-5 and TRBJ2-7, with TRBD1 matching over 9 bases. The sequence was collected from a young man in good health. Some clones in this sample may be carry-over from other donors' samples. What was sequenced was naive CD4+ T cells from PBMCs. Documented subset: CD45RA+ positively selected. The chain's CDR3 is CASSYGTGTSYEQYF. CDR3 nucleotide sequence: TGTGCCAGCAGTTACGGGACAGGGACTTCCTACGAGCAGTACTTC.